This T cell receptor beta chain was sequenced during a study of shared clonotypes between healthy human individuals. The protocol was immunoSEQ multiplex PCR, while the TCRdb copy is restricted to in-frame clones and leaves out a portion. The profile shows millions of clones, 85% to 95% of them singletons. Germline CDR1 is SSHAT and CDR2 is FNYEAQ (reference sequence). The CDR3 totals 13 residues. Details on this clone: Relative to the germline gene, one junction end is altered; a read error may explain this. At the DNA level, this CDR3 is encoded by other sequences in the same sample as well.

This chain uses TRBV7-7 with TRBJ1-5; D is uncertain. Sequencing used naive CD4+ T cells sorted from blood. Subset defined: CD45RA+ positively selected. This receptor was obtained from a man aged 18 to 30 in good health. CDR3 DNA: TGTGCTAGCAGCTTAGGTCGGGATCAGCCCCAGCATTTT. Translation gives CASSLGRDQPQHF. The variable domain in full, with the rest retrieved from reference TRBV7-7 and TRBJ1-5, is GAGVSQSPRYKVTKRGQDVTLRCDPISSHATLYWYQQALGQGPEFLTYFNYEAQPDKSGLPSDRFSAERPEGSISTLTIQRTEQRDSAMYRCASSLGRDQPQHFGDGTRLSIL.